This TCR beta chain was found in a study of OX40 agonist ivuxolimab in advanced cancers. At the level of the study: A male proportion of 70% to 90% was recorded, with mean age approximately 57 years and range about 23 to 90. Overall study results and limits: Nonresponders included some who also had low normalized T-cell clonal expansion.

Using immunoSEQ multiplex PCR, the repertoire was profiled, and TCRdb retains in-frame clones only, with some absent. The sample carries around 94,000 clones, roughly 90% recorded once. The CDR3 runs 15 residues. Germline lookup yields CDR1 SGHRS and CDR2 YFSETQ. V lost 5 bases, J lost 5 bases, and 11 bases stayed unmatched. With respect to this clone: As yet, its antigen is unknown.

This clonotype was sampled from an adult with an advanced solid tumor such as melanoma, head and neck, liver or kidney cancer. This material consisted of CD4+ or CD8+ T cells sorted from blood, taken in a trial of the OX40 agonist ivuxolimab. This chain connects TRBV5-1 to TRBJ2-7, with TRBD1 identical over 9 bases. The CDR3 DNA sequence: TGCGCCAGCAGGGGACAGGGAATTTCCGTGGACGAGCAGTACTTC. Its translation is CASRGQGISVDEQYF.